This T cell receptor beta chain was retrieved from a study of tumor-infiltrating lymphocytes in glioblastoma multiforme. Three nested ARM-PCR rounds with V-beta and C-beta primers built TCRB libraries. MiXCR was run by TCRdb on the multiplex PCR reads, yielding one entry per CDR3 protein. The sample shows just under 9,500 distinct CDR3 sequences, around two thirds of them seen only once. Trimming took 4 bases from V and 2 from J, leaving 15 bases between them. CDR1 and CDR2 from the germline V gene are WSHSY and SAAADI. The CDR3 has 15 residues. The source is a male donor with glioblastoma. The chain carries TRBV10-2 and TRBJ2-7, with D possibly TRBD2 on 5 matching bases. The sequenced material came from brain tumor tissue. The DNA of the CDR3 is TGCGCCAGCAGTGGGACCCTCGGGATGCCCTACGAGCAGTACTTC. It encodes CASSGTLGMPYEQYF.